The subject of this entry is one TCR beta chain. A read error is possible here, since a much larger clone lies one base away. The data stem from a study of blood T cell repertoires in COVID-19. Study details: Material from acute and convalescent COVID-19 was sourced from the United States, Italy and Spain.

Clones were read by immunoSEQ multiplex PCR, and TCRdb kept only the in-frame ones, dropping some. The table records roughly 290,000 clones, over 75% of them present only once. The germline V gene encodes CDR1 LNHDA and CDR2 SQIVND (reference sequence). CDR3 length: 15 amino acids. V was pared by 6 bases and J by 4 bases, with 6 bases of the junction left unmatched. This rearrangement joins TRBV19 to TRBJ2-2; TRBD1 matches at 9 bases. The clonotype comes from a woman aged 60-70 years with acute or convalescent COVID-19. Sequencing was done on a sample of peripheral blood. CDR3 nucleotides: TGTGCCAGTAGCCGGCGGACAGGGGCCACCGGGGAGCTGTTTTTT. It encodes CASSRRTGATGELFF.